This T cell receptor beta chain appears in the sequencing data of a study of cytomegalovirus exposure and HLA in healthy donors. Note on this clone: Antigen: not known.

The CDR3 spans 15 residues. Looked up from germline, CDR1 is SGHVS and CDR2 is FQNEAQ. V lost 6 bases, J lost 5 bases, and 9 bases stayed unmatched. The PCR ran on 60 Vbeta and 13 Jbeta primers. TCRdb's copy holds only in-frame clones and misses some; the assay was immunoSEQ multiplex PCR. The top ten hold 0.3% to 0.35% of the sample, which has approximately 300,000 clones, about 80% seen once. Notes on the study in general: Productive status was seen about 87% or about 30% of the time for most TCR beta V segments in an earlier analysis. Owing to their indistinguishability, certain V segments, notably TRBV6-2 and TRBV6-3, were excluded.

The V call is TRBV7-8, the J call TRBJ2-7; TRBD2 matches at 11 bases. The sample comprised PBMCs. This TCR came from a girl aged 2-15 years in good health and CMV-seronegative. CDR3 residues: CASRMGLAEVNEQYF. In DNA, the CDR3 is TGTGCCAGCAGGATGGGACTAGCGGAGGTCAACGAGCAGTACTTC.